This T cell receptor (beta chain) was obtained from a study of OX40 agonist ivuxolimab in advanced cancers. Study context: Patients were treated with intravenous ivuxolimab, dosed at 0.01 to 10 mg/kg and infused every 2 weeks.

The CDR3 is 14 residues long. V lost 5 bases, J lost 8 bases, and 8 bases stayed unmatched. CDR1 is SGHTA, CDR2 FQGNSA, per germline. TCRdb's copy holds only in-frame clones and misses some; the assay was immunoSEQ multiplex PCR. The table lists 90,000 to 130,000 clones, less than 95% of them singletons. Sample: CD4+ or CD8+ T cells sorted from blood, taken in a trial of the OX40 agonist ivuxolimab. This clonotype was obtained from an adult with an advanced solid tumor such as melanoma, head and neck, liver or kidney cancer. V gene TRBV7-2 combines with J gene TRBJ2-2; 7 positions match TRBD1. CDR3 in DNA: TGTGCCAGCAGCGGGTGGACAGGTTTAGGGGAGCTGTTTTTT. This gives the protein CASSGWTGLGELFF.